One and the same sample provided the 14 T cell receptor beta chains below, sequenced in a study of cytomegalovirus exposure and HLA in healthy donors listed by TCRdb under 2017. Library construction relied on the immunoSEQ multiplex PCR assay. A mixture of 60 forward primers for TCR Vbeta segments and 13 reverse primers for TCR Jbeta segments was used in the multiplex PCR. In TCRdb, the immuneACCESS table is reduced to in-frame sequences with V and J assigned. These tables do not hold every clone; where another copy was compared, an unresolved V gene accounts for under half, and the others remain unexplained. Present in this sample are around 110,000 clones, 81% of which were seen just once. About 3.9% of the sample is held by the ten biggest clonotypes. The sequencing sample was made of PBMCs. The receptors come from a woman between 25 and 40 years old in good health and CMV-seronegative.

The chain joins TRBV7-2 to TRBJ2-5; 9 bases agree with TRBD2. The CDR3 loop spans 16 amino acids. V shed 1 base and J 2 bases; nucleotides not matched to a gene: 5. Germline V gives CDR1 SGHTA, CDR2 FQGNSA. The CDR3 protein is CASSLEGSGSQETQYF. DNA for the CDR3: TGTGCCAGCAGCTTAGAGGGTAGCGGGAGTCAAGAGACCCAGTACTTC.

This chain uses TRBV9 with TRBJ2-3; TRBD2 matches at 7 bases. CDR1 SGDLS and CDR2 YYNGEE come from the germline V gene. The CDR3 consists of 16 residues. The V segment lost 0 bases and the J segment 4 bases; nucleotides outside the gene matches: 8. The CDR3 sequence: CASSVAFEGGPDTQYF. CDR3 nucleotide sequence: TGTGCCAGCAGCGTAGCTTTCGAGGGAGGGCCAGATACGCAGTATTTT. Filled out from reference TRBV9 and TRBJ2-3, the complete variable domain reads DSGVTQTPKHLITATGQRVTLRCSPRSGDLSVYWYQQSLDQGLQFLIQYYNGEERAKGNILERFSAQQFPDLHSELNLSSLELGDSALYFCASSVAFEGGPDTQYFGPGTRLTVL.

J is TRBJ2-7 and V is TRBV28; 7 nucleotides line up with TRBD2. Losses at the gene ends were 6 bases for V and 4 bases for J; bases not matched to a gene: 3. The CDR3 is 12 residues long. CDR1 is MDHEN and CDR2 is SYDVKM in the germline V gene. DNA of the CDR3: TGTGCCAGCAGCTGGGAGGGATACGAGCAGTACTTC. Protein sequence: CASSWEGYEQYF.

This chain connects TRBV5-1 to TRBJ2-3; 8 nucleotides agree with TRBD2. This CDR3 spans 17 amino acids. V lost 0 bases and J lost 4; bases outside the gene matches: 10. Germline loops: CDR1 SGHRS, CDR2 YFSETQ. This CDR3 reads CASSLDAGSGTPDTQYF. CDR3 nucleotide sequence: TGCGCCAGCAGCTTGGATGCGGGTAGCGGGACCCCAGATACGCAGTATTTT.

This chain connects TRBV5-1 to TRBJ2-5; perhaps TRBD1 as D (6 bases). The closer fit of TRBJ2-7 to the DNA end suggests the J call may be wrong. This CDR3 contains 15 residues. The germline V gene has CDR1 SGHRS and CDR2 YFSETQ. The CDR3 region has the DNA TGCGCCAGCAGCTTGTTTTCCGGGACAAATTACGAGCAGTACTTC. Residues: CASSLFSGTNYEQYF.

This chain links TRBV27 with TRBJ2-7; 7 nucleotides align to TRBD2. J was trimmed by 2 bases and V by 6 bases; bases with no gene match: 4. The CDR3 length is 13 residues. Germline-derived CDR1 and CDR2 are MNHEY and SMNVEV (reference sequence). CDR3 nucleotide sequence: TGTGCCAGCAGAGCAGCGGGGACCTACGAGCAGTACTTC. Protein: CASRAAGTYEQYF.

The chain employs TRBV14 and TRBJ2-5; 11 positions agree with TRBD1. This CDR3 has 16 residues. The germline V gene has CDR1 SGHDN and CDR2 FVKESK. Trimming took 1 base from V and 2 from J; bases not matched to a gene: 3. CDR3 DNA sequence: TGTGCCAGCAGCCAAGGGACAGGGGGCGTTCAAGAGACCCAGTACTTC. This translates into CASSQGTGGVQETQYF.

The chain carries TRBV5-1 and TRBJ2-1, with 10 positions matching TRBD2. The V and J ends lost 0 bases and 0 bases, in that order; junction bases with no gene match: 3. The CDR3 sequence is 17 residues long. Germline V gene data show CDR1 as SGHRS and CDR2 as YFSETQ. The CDR3 protein is CASSLAGTSASYNEQFF. CDR3 in DNA: TGCGCCAGCAGCTTGGCGGGGACTAGCGCCTCCTACAATGAGCAGTTCTTC.

This chain connects TRBV6-4 to TRBJ2-1, with D possibly being TRBD2 (6 bases). Germline CDR1 reads MRHNA; CDR2 reads SNTAGT. The CDR3 loop spans 16 amino acids. V gave up 4 bases and J gave up 3 bases, with 16 bases separating them. CDR3 region: CASSASGGGGYNEQFF. The DNA of the CDR3 is TGTGCCAGCAGTGCCTCGGGTGGGGGAGGCTACAATGAGCAGTTCTTC.

V usage is TRBV4-3 and J usage is TRBJ2-1, with TRBD2 identical over 14 bases. V dropped 4 bases and J dropped 0; count of bases not matched to a gene: 2. CDR3 size: 17 residues. Germline loops: CDR1 LGHNA, CDR2 YSLEER. CDR3: CASSPGTSGSSYNEQFF. CDR3 DNA: TGCGCCAGCAGCCCGGGGACTAGCGGGAGCTCCTACAATGAGCAGTTCTTC.

V usage is TRBV6-5 and J usage is TRBJ2-4; possibly TRBD2 for D (5 bases). CDR3 size: 15 residues. Germline assignment: CDR1 MNHEY and CDR2 SVGAGI. Trimming cost V 0 bases and J 5 bases, with 11 bases left between them. The DNA for the CDR3 is TGTGCCAGCAGTTACTCCGTCGGGATCCAAAACATTCAGTACTTC. This codes for CASSYSVGIQNIQYF.

The V and J genes are TRBV19 and TRBJ2-7, with D possibly matching TRBD1 (6 bases). The CDR3 totals 13 residues. The germline gives CDR1 LNHDA, CDR2 SQIVND (reference sequence). With 3 bases removed from V and 3 bases from J, the gap between germline ends came to 9 bases. CDR3 nucleotide sequence: TGTGCCAGTAGTATGGGCAGGGGCTACGAGCAGTACTTC. Its protein product is CASSMGRGYEQYF.

The gene calls are TRBV6-6 and TRBJ2-7; D may be TRBD1 (5 bases). CDR1 is MNHNY and CDR2 is SVGAGI in the germline V gene (reference sequence). This CDR3 is 15 amino acids long. V was clipped by 7 bases and J by 0 bases, with 16 bases between them. The DNA for the CDR3 is TGTGCCAGCACCACGAGCCGACAGCCCTCCTACGAGCAGTACTTC. Its translation: CASTTSRQPSYEQYF.

The chain combines TRBV28 with TRBJ1-5; TRBD1 aligns across 9 bases. From germline, CDR1 is MDHEN and CDR2 SYDVKM. J lost 5 bases, V lost 4 bases, and 6 bases had no gene match. The CDR3 contains 15 residues. The CDR3 nucleotides are TGTGCCAGCAGTTCCGGACAGGGGTCAGATCAGCCCCAGCATTTT. Its translation is CASSSGQGSDQPQHF.